This entry is about one T cell receptor (beta chain). Its antigen is still unknown. Regions amplified from RNA transcripts were the TCR beta CDR3 regions. Primed by the HTBI set, a first-round RT-PCR was run on the TCR CDR3. TCRdb re-called the multiplex PCR reads with MiXCR, one entry per CDR3 protein. The sample contains about 540,000 distinct CDR3 sequences, more than 45% of which appear only once. Together with thyroid ultrasound, orbital computed tomography, serum thyroxine and TRAb, clinical symptoms were used for diagnoses. These data originate in a study of T cells in Graves' hyperthyroidism and ophthalmopathy. Study conclusions and caveats: Researchers found most expanded thyroid clonotypes above 0.001 in blood as well.

Germline V gives CDR1 SEHNR, CDR2 FQNEAQ (reference sequence). This CDR3 has 16 amino acids. Trimming shortened V by 5 bases and J by 3 bases, and 16 bases separated the two germline ends. This chain joins TRBV7-9 and TRBJ1-4, with a possible D match to TRBD1 (5 bases). The TCR sequence derives from a woman under 30 with Graves' hyperthyroidism. Source material: peripheral blood or thyroid tissue (not recorded which). CDR3 DNA: TGTGCCAGCAGCCCAACGGACACTGGTCCTAATGAAAAACTGTTTTTT. Its protein is CASSPTDTGPNEKLFF.